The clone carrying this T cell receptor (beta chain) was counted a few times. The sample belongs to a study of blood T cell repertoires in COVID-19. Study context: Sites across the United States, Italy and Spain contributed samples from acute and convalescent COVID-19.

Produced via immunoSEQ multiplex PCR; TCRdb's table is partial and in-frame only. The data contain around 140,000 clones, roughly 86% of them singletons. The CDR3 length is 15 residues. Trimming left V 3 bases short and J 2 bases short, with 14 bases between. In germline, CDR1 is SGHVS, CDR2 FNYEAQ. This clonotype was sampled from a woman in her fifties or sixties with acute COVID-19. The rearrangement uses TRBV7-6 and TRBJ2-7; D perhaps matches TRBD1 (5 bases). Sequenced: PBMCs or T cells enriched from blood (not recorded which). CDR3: CASSFGTGLTYEQYF. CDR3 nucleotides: TGTGCCAGCAGCTTTGGAACAGGCCTCACCTACGAGCAGTACTTC.